These T cell receptor beta chains were read from a single sample in a study of HIV-infected patients and healthy controls. Each CDR3 protein is one row after TCRdb ran MiXCR on the 5' RACE reads. The sample includes fewer than 20,000 distinct CDR3 sequences, roughly 9.5% of them seen just once. Sequenced material: blood. Receptors originate from an adult in good health. Both conserved end residues are part of each CDR3. Each record gives: D gene, clone size, V gene, J gene, CDR3 protein, CDR3 DNA. A D gene is named only where the DNA matches it firmly. The size of a clone is reported for some rows only, either as once, few or many, or as a class for expanded clones.

D gene: .
clone size: many
V gene: TRBV20-1
J gene: TRBJ2-7
CDR3 protein: CSASLMRGNYEQYF
CDR3 DNA: TGCAGTGCTAGTCTCATGAGGGGCAACTACGAGCAGTACTTC

D gene: TRBD2
clone size: many
V gene: TRBV24-1
J gene: TRBJ2-1
CDR3 protein: CATSRAGGTHITYNEQFF
CDR3 DNA: TGTGCCACCAGTCGAGCGGGAGGGACACATATTACCTACAATGAGCAGTTCTTC

D gene: .
clone size: medium-sized
V gene: TRBV7-9
J gene: TRBJ1-2
CDR3 protein: CASSSPGRGNYGYTF
CDR3 DNA: TGTGCCAGCAGCTCGCCGGGACGGGGGAACTATGGCTACACCTTC

D gene: .
clone size: many
V gene: TRBV27
J gene: TRBJ2-3
CDR3 protein: CASSLLGHHGTDTQYF
CDR3 DNA: TGTGCCAGCAGTTTATTAGGGCACCACGGCACAGATACGCAGTATTTT

D gene: .
clone size: medium-sized
V gene: TRBV29-1
J gene: TRBJ2-5
CDR3 protein: CSVVAQQETQYF
CDR3 DNA: TGCAGCGTTGTGGCACAGCAAGAGACCCAGTACTTC

D gene: .
clone size: .
V gene: TRBV5-4
J gene: TRBJ2-1
CDR3 protein: CASSTAPYNEQFF
CDR3 DNA: TGTGCCAGCAGCACGGCCCCATACAATGAGCAGTTCTTC

D gene: .
clone size: .
V gene: TRBV7-9
J gene: TRBJ2-7
CDR3 protein: CASSLSNEQYF
CDR3 DNA: TGTGCCAGCAGCTTATCGAACGAGCAGTACTTC

D gene: .
clone size: many
V gene: TRBV4-2
J gene: TRBJ2-7
CDR3 protein: CASSRFYPSYEQYF
CDR3 DNA: TGTGCCAGCAGCAGATTTTACCCCTCCTACGAGCAGTACTTC

D gene: TRBD2
clone size: many
V gene: TRBV29-1
J gene: TRBJ2-7
CDR3 protein: CSVVLAGTYEQYF
CDR3 DNA: TGCAGCGTAGTCCTAGCGGGAACTTACGAGCAGTACTTC

D gene: .
clone size: many
V gene: TRBV2
J gene: TRBJ2-1
CDR3 protein: CASSEGGRTEFF
CDR3 DNA: TGTGCCAGCAGTGAGGGAGGACGCACGGAGTTCTTC

D gene: .
clone size: medium-sized
V gene: TRBV12-3/TRBV12-4
J gene: TRBJ2-6
CDR3 protein: CASSRGIPGANVLTF
CDR3 DNA: TGTGCCAGCAGTCGGGGTATTCCTGGGGCCAACGTCCTGACTTTC

D gene: .
clone size: many
V gene: TRBV6-6
J gene: TRBJ1-4
CDR3 protein: CASSYSRGGSSTTNEKLFF
CDR3 DNA: TGTGCCAGCAGTTACTCGAGGGGGGGGAGTTCCACAACTAATGAAAAACTGTTTTTT

D gene: .
clone size: many
V gene: TRBV6-6
J gene: TRBJ2-3
CDR3 protein: CASSYYRTDTQYF
CDR3 DNA: TGTGCCAGCAGTTACTATCGCACAGATACGCAGTATTTT

D gene: .
clone size: many
V gene: TRBV28
J gene: TRBJ2-6
CDR3 protein: CASRGAVSSGANVLTF
CDR3 DNA: TGTGCCAGCAGGGGAGCAGTGAGCTCTGGGGCCAACGTCCTGACTTTC

D gene: .
clone size: .
V gene: TRBV30
J gene: TRBJ1-1
CDR3 protein: CAWSVRQNTEAFF
CDR3 DNA: TGTGCCTGGAGTGTACGTCAAAACACTGAAGCTTTCTTT

D gene: TRBD2
clone size: many
V gene: TRBV24-1
J gene: TRBJ2-3
CDR3 protein: CATSGLAGEDTQYF
CDR3 DNA: TGTGCCACCAGTGGGCTAGCGGGAGAAGATACGCAGTATTTT

D gene: TRBD2
clone size: many
V gene: TRBV20-1
J gene: TRBJ2-3
CDR3 protein: CSARAGTSRGGKRNTQYF
CDR3 DNA: TGCAGTGCTAGAGCCGGGACTAGTCGAGGGGGGAAGAGGAATACGCAGTATTTT

D gene: TRBD1
clone size: medium-sized
V gene: TRBV20-1
J gene: TRBJ2-5
CDR3 protein: CSAPSGQSEETQYF
CDR3 DNA: TGCAGTGCCCCTTCGGGACAGTCCGAAGAGACCCAGTACTTC

D gene: TRBD1
clone size: many
V gene: TRBV18
J gene: TRBJ1-5
CDR3 protein: CASSPGTGPQHF
CDR3 DNA: TGTGCCAGCTCACCAGGGACAGGGCCCCAGCATTTT

D gene: .
clone size: many
V gene: TRBV7-2
J gene: TRBJ2-1
CDR3 protein: CASSLVAGSPSYNNEQFF
CDR3 DNA: TGTGCCAGCAGCTTAGTCGCGGGTAGCCCAAGTTACAACAATGAGCAGTTCTTC

D gene: .
clone size: medium-sized
V gene: TRBV12-3/TRBV12-4
J gene: TRBJ2-7
CDR3 protein: CASSLGADYEQYF
CDR3 DNA: TGTGCCAGCAGTTTGGGAGCCGACTACGAGCAGTACTTC

D gene: TRBD2
clone size: many
V gene: TRBV20-1
J gene: TRBJ2-3
CDR3 protein: CSAPRTSGSTDTQYF
CDR3 DNA: TGCAGTGCCCCGAGGACTAGCGGGAGCACAGATACGCAGTATTTT

D gene: .
clone size: many
V gene: TRBV13
J gene: TRBJ2-7
CDR3 protein: CASSTAGSNEQYF
CDR3 DNA: TGTGCCAGCAGCACCGCCGGTTCGAACGAGCAGTACTTC

D gene: .
clone size: many
V gene: TRBV29-1
J gene: TRBJ1-1
CDR3 protein: CSAYTLGLKNTEAFF
CDR3 DNA: TGCAGCGCTTACACCCTGGGGCTAAAGAACACTGAAGCTTTCTTT

D gene: .
clone size: many
V gene: TRBV12-3/TRBV12-4
J gene: TRBJ1-5
CDR3 protein: CASSLGLQGSGQPQHF
CDR3 DNA: TGTGCCAGCAGTTTAGGATTACAAGGCAGCGGGCAGCCCCAGCATTTT

D gene: TRBD2
clone size: .
V gene: TRBV5-1
J gene: TRBJ2-1
CDR3 protein: CATSSGRSSNEQFF
CDR3 DNA: TGCGCCACCTCTAGCGGGAGGTCAAGTAATGAGCAGTTCTTC

D gene: TRBD2
clone size: many
V gene: TRBV10-1
J gene: TRBJ2-7
CDR3 protein: CASSPVVGRVHEQYF
CDR3 DNA: TGCGCCAGCAGCCCCGTAGTCGGGAGGGTCCACGAGCAGTACTTC

D gene: .
clone size: many
V gene: TRBV20-1
J gene: TRBJ1-1
CDR3 protein: CSAAMVNTEAFF
CDR3 DNA: TGCAGTGCGGCGATGGTGAACACTGAAGCTTTCTTT

D gene: .
clone size: few
V gene: TRBV7-2
J gene: TRBJ2-2
CDR3 protein: CASSRHDPIGSLYTGELFF
CDR3 DNA: TGTGCCAGCAGCCGTCATGACCCAATCGGGAGTTTATACACCGGGGAGCTGTTTTTT

D gene: .
clone size: many
V gene: TRBV12-3/TRBV12-4
J gene: TRBJ1-1
CDR3 protein: CASSLLMNTEAFF
CDR3 DNA: TGTGCCAGCAGTTTACTGATGAACACTGAAGCTTTCTTT

D gene: .
clone size: few
V gene: TRBV28
J gene: TRBJ1-2
CDR3 protein: CASGRLLNYGYTF
CDR3 DNA: TGTGCCTCCGGACGGCTCTTAAACTATGGCTACACCTTC

D gene: .
clone size: many
V gene: TRBV7-9
J gene: TRBJ1-1
CDR3 protein: CASSLLGPEAFF
CDR3 DNA: TGTGCCAGCAGCTTGTTGGGCCCTGAAGCTTTCTTT